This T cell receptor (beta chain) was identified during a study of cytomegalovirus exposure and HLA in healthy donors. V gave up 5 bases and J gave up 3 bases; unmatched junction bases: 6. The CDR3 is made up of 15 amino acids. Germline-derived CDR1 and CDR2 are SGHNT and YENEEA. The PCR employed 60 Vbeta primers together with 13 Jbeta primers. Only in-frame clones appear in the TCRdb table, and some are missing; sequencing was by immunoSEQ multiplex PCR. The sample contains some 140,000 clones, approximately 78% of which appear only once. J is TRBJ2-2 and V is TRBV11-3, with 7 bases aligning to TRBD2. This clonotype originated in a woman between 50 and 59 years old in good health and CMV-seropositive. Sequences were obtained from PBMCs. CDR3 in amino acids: CASSPGGTDTGELFF. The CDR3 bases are TGTGCCAGCAGCCCCGGGGGGACGGACACCGGGGAGCTGTTTTTT.